These T cell receptor beta chains were read from a single sample in a study of control samples from healthy donors and cancer patients. Here immunoSEQ multiplex PCR was the method, and the copy in TCRdb shows in-frame clones only, minus some. The sample has over 75,000 clones, 91% seen once; the top ten hold about a sixth. Source material: blood. Receptors were obtained from a man younger than 40 in good health. Both conserved end residues are part of each CDR3. The order of the fields is V gene, D gene, J gene, clone size, CDR3 DNA, CDR3 protein. A D gene is named only where the DNA matches it firmly. A clone size is listed for some rows: how often the clone was seen (once, few, many), or a class if it is expanded.

TRBV6-5	-	TRBJ1-1	-	TGTGCCAGCAGTTTCCTCGGCAGGCAGAACACTGAAGCTTTCTTT	CASSFLGRQNTEAFF
TRBV5-1	-	TRBJ1-1	-	TGCGCCAGCAGCTTGGCCGTGGGGGGGTACACTGAAGCTTTCTTT	CASSLAVGGYTEAFF
TRBV30	TRBD1	TRBJ1-5	-	TGTGCCTGGTCTTACAGGGGTCAGCCCCAGCATTTT	CAWSYRGQPQHF
TRBV20-1	TRBD2	TRBJ2-5	-	TGCAGTGCTAGTCGGGGGAGGGAAGAGACCCAGTACTTC	CSASRGREETQYF
TRBV15	-	TRBJ1-1	-	TGTGCCACCAGCCGAAGGCCCGGGAACACTGAAGCTTTCTTT	CATSRRPGNTEAFF
TRBV19	TRBD1	TRBJ2-1	once	TGTGCCAGTAGTCCCCGGGACAGGGGTACCTACAATGAGCAGTTCTTC	CASSPRDRGTYNEQFF
TRBV20-1	TRBD2	TRBJ2-1	-	TGCAGTGCTAGTCTAAGCGGGATTGAGCAGTTCTTC	CSASLSGIEQFF
TRBV11-2	-	TRBJ2-7	-	TGTGCCAGCAGCTCGCCGGTCGGGGGCAGCTACGAGCAGTACTTC	CASSSPVGGSYEQYF
TRBV12-3/TRBV12-4	-	TRBJ1-1	-	TGTGCCAGCAGTCCTCAGAGAAACACTGAAGCTTTCTTT	CASSPQRNTEAFF
TRBV5-6	-	TRBJ2-1	-	TGTGCCAGCAGCCCCACAGGACAGTTCTTAACCTACAATGAGCAGTTCTTC	CASSPTGQFLTYNEQFF
TRBV4-3	-	TRBJ1-3	-	TGCGCCAGCAGCCAACACACCCAGCCTGGAAACACCATATATTTT	CASSQHTQPGNTIYF
TRBV7-2	TRBD1	TRBJ1-2	-	TGTGCCAGCAGCTTAGGGTCCCGGACAGGGGCCGGCTACACCTTC	CASSLGSRTGAGYTF
TRBV6-1	-	TRBJ2-7	once	TGTGCCAGCAGTGAAGACGGCTGGAGAAACTACGAGCAGTACTTC	CASSEDGWRNYEQYF
TRBV5-1	-	TRBJ2-2	-	TGCGCCAGCAGCTTGACGGGGGATGTCTTCACCGGGGAGCTGTTTTTT	CASSLTGDVFTGELFF
TRBV19	-	TRBJ1-1	-	TGTGCCAGTAGTATAGAGGGTACGCAGAACACTGAAGCTTTCTTT	CASSIEGTQNTEAFF
TRBV7-2	-	TRBJ2-1	-	TGTGCCAGCAGCTTAGGTGTGGGCAATGAGCAGTTCTTC	CASSLGVGNEQFF
TRBV7-8	-	TRBJ1-1	-	TGTGCCAGCAGCGTAGCGACCGTTATGAACACTGAAGCTTTCTTT	CASSVATVMNTEAFF
TRBV4-3	TRBD1	TRBJ1-6	-	TGCGCCAGCAGCCAACCGGGACAGGTTAATTCACCCCTCCACTTT	CASSQPGQVNSPLHF
TRBV14	-	TRBJ2-2	-	TGTGCCAGCAGCCAAGGCCGGCAGACTACCGGGGAGCTGTTTTTT	CASSQGRQTTGELFF
TRBV2	-	TRBJ2-6	-	TGTGCCAGCAGTGTAAAAGGGAGCTCTGGGGCCAACGTCCTGACTTTC	CASSVKGSSGANVLTF